This T cell receptor beta chain is from a study of shared clonotypes between healthy human individuals. Findings of the study overall: Sharing across four donors was seen in around 5% of naive CD4 clonotypes. Clonotypes shared by all four donors outscored non-shared clonotypes in generation probability. Naive subsets generally exceeded memory subsets in estimated richness.

This clone was seen a handful of times. Its antigen remains unidentified. The germline gives CDR1 LNHDA, CDR2 SQIVND (reference sequence). CDR3 length equals 13 residues. The ends lost 4 bases at V and 3 bases at J; junction bases unmatched: 3. Deep level was the assay's run setting. Sequencing used immunoSEQ multiplex PCR; TCRdb keeps in-frame clones, though not all of them. The table has over 950,000 clones, about 72% seen once. The chain has TRBV19 and TRBJ2-7, with TRBD1 matching over 7 bases. This receptor was taken from a man in his late teens or twenties in good health. Some clones in this sample may be carry-over from other donors' samples. The specimen sequenced was memory CD4+ T cells from PBMCs. Specified subset: CD45RA-negative fraction. DNA of the CDR3: TGTGCCAGTAGTACGGGACAGATCTACGAGCAGTACTTC. Its protein is CASSTGQIYEQYF. The full variable domain, completed using reference TRBV19 and TRBJ2-7, is DGGITQSPKYLFRKEGQNVTLSCEQNLNHDAMYWYRQDPGQGLRLIYYSQIVNDFQKGDIAEGYSVSREKKESFPLTVTSAQKNPTAFYLCASSTGQIYEQYFGPGTRLTVT.